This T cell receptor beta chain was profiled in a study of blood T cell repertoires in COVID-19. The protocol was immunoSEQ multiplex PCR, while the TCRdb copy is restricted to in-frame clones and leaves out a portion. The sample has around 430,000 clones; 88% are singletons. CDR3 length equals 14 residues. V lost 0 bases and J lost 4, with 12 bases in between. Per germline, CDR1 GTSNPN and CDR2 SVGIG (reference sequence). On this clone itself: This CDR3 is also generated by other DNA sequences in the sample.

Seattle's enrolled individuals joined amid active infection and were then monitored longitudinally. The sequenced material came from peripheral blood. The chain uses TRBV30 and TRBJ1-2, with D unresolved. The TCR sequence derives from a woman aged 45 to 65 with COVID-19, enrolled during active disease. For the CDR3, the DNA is TGTGCCTGGAGTGTACTCGGTCGTTCCTATGGCTACACCTTC. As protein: CAWSVLGRSYGYTF.